This TCR beta chain was captured in a study of shared clonotypes between healthy human individuals. The assay was immunoSEQ multiplex PCR, and TCRdb's table has in-frame clones only and misses some. The sample holds 550,000 to 750,000 clones; about 90% are singletons and the top ten take 24%. The germline CDR1 and CDR2 sequences are SGDLS and YYNGEE. Trimming at V came to 5 bases and at J to 5 bases, leaving 8 bases not matched to a gene. This CDR3 contains 14 residues. Naive CD8 cells lacked CD45RO, underwent positive selection for CCR7 and left out terminally differentiated effector memory CD45RA+ cells.

The receptor was isolated from a man aged 25-45 years in good health. Input material: naive CD8+ T cells sorted from blood. The gene calls are TRBV9 and TRBJ2-7, with 9 bases lining up with TRBD2. Here the CDR3 DNA reads TGTGCCAGCAGTTATAGCGGGAGCTTCCACGAGCAGTACTTC. Its protein is CASSYSGSFHEQYF. Together with reference TRBV9 and TRBJ2-7, the CDR3 gives the full variable domain: DSGVTQTPKHLITATGQRVTLRCSPRSGDLSVYWYQQSLDQGLQFLIQYYNGEERAKGNILERFSAQQFPDLHSELNLSSLELGDSALYFCASSYSGSFHEQYFGPGTRLTVT.